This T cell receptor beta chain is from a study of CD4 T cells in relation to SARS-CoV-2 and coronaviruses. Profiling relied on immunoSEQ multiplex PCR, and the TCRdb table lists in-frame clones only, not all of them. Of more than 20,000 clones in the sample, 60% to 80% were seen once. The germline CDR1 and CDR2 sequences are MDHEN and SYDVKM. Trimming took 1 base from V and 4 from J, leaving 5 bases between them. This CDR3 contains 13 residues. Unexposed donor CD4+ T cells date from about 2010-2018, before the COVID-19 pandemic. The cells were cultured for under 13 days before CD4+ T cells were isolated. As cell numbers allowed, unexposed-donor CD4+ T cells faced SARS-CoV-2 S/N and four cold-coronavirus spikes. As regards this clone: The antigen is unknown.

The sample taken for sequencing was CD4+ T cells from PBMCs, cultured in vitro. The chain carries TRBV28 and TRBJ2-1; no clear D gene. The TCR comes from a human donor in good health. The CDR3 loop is CASSLSQYNEQFF. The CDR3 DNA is TGTGCCAGCAGTTTATCCCAGTACAATGAGCAGTTCTTC.